These 15 T cell receptor beta chains originate from one sample sequenced in a study of T-cell memory formation after mild COVID-19. TCRdb analysed the 5' RACE reads with MiXCR anew, one entry per CDR3 protein. The data contain roughly 200,000 distinct CDR3 sequences, 16% of them singletons. Source material: PBMCs or a T cell subset sorted from them (not recorded which). The receptors were gathered from an adult woman who had mild COVID-19 (a few samples of this study predate the infection). Cell type and time point are not known.

V is TRBV7-2 and J is TRBJ1-2; 7 bases line up with TRBD1. From germline, CDR1 is SGHTA and CDR2 FQGNSA. V trimming: 2 bases; J trimming: 4 bases; junction bases outside the gene matches: 13. The CDR3 contains 17 residues. The CDR3 DNA reads as TGTGCCAGCAGCTTACGTCCCGAGACAGGGCCTTTCTATGGCTACACCTTC. Encoded protein: CASSLRPETGPFYGYTF.

The V and J genes are TRBV25-1 and TRBJ1-1; D is possibly TRBD1 (5 bases). This CDR3 contains 11 residues. V gave up 6 bases and J gave up 11 bases, with 13 bases separating them. CDR1 and CDR2 (germline): MGHDK, SYGVNS. As DNA, the CDR3 is TGTGCCAGCAGGTCAGGGAGTGGCGCTTTCTTT. It yields the protein CASRSGSGAFF.

The chain carries TRBV30 and TRBJ1-1, with D uncertain. The germline V gene has CDR1 GTSNPN and CDR2 SVGIG (reference sequence). V gave up 0 bases and J gave up 7 bases, with 9 bases separating them. The length of the CDR3 is 12 residues. The DNA for the CDR3 is TGTGCCTGGAGTGTAACGTGGGGTGAAGCTTTCTTT. The encoded protein is CAWSVTWGEAFF.

The chain uses TRBV30 and TRBJ2-3; perhaps TRBD2 as D (5 bases). Germline V gene sequence: CDR1 GTSNPN, CDR2 SVGIG (reference sequence). V was clipped by 3 bases and J by 6 bases, with 13 bases between them. The CDR3 is 13 residues long. The DNA for the CDR3 is TGTGCCTGGAGCCAGAGGGAGCGGGATACGCAGTATTTT. Translated: CAWSQRERDTQYF. Drawing the rest from reference TRBV30 and TRBJ2-3, the complete variable domain is SQTIHQWPATLVQPVGSPLSLECTVEGTSNPNLYWYRQAAGRGLQLLFYSVGIGQISSEVPQNLSASRPQDRQFILSSKKLLLSDSGFYLCAWSQRERDTQYFGPGTRLTVL.

This clonotype was observed many times. The V gene is TRBV29-1, the J gene TRBJ2-3, with 10 nucleotides matching TRBD1. The junction had 7 bases not matched to a gene; V was cut back by 7 bases and J by 6 bases. Germline V gene lookup returns CDR1 SQVTM and CDR2 ANQGSEA. The CDR3 sequence is 13 residues long. As DNA, the CDR3 is TGCAGCGCCCGACAGGGGGCTTCCGATACGCAGTATTTT. It yields the protein CSARQGASDTQYF.

Only a few counts were recorded for this clonotype. This sequence joins TRBV3-1 and TRBJ2-5; D gene ambiguous. V dropped 1 base and J dropped 5 bases, with 5 bases sitting between them. This CDR3 has 12 residues. Germline loops: CDR1 LGHDT, CDR2 YNNKEL (reference sequence). CDR3 nucleotides: TGTGCCAGCAGCCAAGCATTGGAGACCCAGTACTTC. It is translated as CASSQALETQYF.

The J gene is TRBJ2-2, the V gene TRBV30, with D perhaps matching TRBD2 (5 bases). The germline V and J ends were trimmed by 3 bases and 4 bases, with 12 bases remaining between them. Germline V lookup: CDR1 GTSNPN, CDR2 SVGIG (reference sequence). This CDR3 comprises 14 residues. In DNA form, the CDR3 reads TGTGCCTGGAGCGGGGTAGGGCGCACCGGGGAGCTGTTTTTT. It translates to CAWSGVGRTGELFF.

This clonotype was detected a few times. The chain recombines TRBV29-1 with TRBJ1-1, with D unresolved. This CDR3 has 13 residues. The V end was cut by 3 bases, the J end by 5 bases, with 13 bases between. The germline V gene encodes CDR1 SQVTM and CDR2 ANQGSEA. The CDR3 nucleotides are TGCAGCGTTGAGAAGGGTCTTGGGACTGAAGCTTTCTTT. Protein sequence: CSVEKGLGTEAFF.

The V gene is TRBV5-4, the J gene TRBJ2-5; D not resolved. CDR3 length equals 14 residues. Between the trimmed V and J ends, which lost 7 bases and 4 bases, there was a span of 17 bases. CDR1 is SGHNT and CDR2 is YYREEE in the germline V gene (reference sequence). The chain's CDR3 is CASGKRLAGETQYF. CDR3 in DNA: TGTGCCAGCGGGAAAAGGTTGGCTGGAGAGACCCAGTACTTC.

V and J are TRBV7-2 and TRBJ2-2, with unresolved D. Trimming took off 1 base at V and 5 bases at J, with 8 bases between the two ends. This CDR3 region has 14 residues. Germline CDR1 reads SGHTA; CDR2 reads FQGNSA. The CDR3 loop reads CASSLGFYTGELFF. The CDR3, as DNA: TGTGCCAGCAGCTTAGGGTTTTATACCGGGGAGCTGTTTTTT. Variable domain in full (rest from reference TRBV7-2 and TRBJ2-2): GAGVSQSPSNKVTEKGKDVELRCDPISGHTALYWYRQSLGQGLEFLIYFQGNSAPDKSGLPSDRFSAERTGGSVSTLTIQRTQQEDSAVYLCASSLGFYTGELFFGEGSRLTVL.

The rearrangement joins TRBV7-2 to TRBJ2-7; 9 bases align to TRBD2. Germline V gene data show CDR1 as SGHTA and CDR2 as FQGNSA. The CDR3 spans 17 residues. Trimming at V came to 1 base and at J to 1 base, leaving 8 bases not matched to a gene. Written as DNA, the CDR3 is TGTGCCAGCAGCTTAGAAGGTGGAGCGGGAGGATCCTACGAGCAGTACTTC. This codes for CASSLEGGAGGSYEQYF.

The V and J genes are TRBV7-3 and TRBJ1-5; D gene ambiguous. CDR1 is SGHTA, CDR2 FQGTGA, per germline. The CDR3 extends over 13 amino acids. Trimming pared 1 base from V and 7 bases from J, leaving 8 bases between. The CDR3 here is CASSLIDGQPQHF. CDR3 DNA sequence: TGTGCCAGCAGCTTAATCGATGGCCAGCCCCAGCATTTT.

This clonotype was observed a handful of times. This chain joins TRBV30 and TRBJ1-2; TRBD1 is a possible D gene (6 bases). This CDR3 spans 13 amino acids. V lost 1 base and J 2 bases, leaving 8 bases between the germline ends. Germline assignment: CDR1 GTSNPN and CDR2 SVGIG (reference sequence). The CDR3 DNA sequence: TGTGCCTGGAGTGAGGACAGCAACTATGGCTACACCTTC. It encodes CAWSEDSNYGYTF.

This rearrangement joins TRBV5-1 to TRBJ2-1; the D gene is possibly TRBD2 (5 bases). Germline CDR1 and CDR2: SGHRS and YFSETQ. The germline V and J ends were trimmed by 0 bases and 3 bases, with 10 bases remaining between them. This CDR3 has 15 residues. The CDR3: CASSLAAAGYNEQFF. The CDR3 DNA sequence: TGCGCCAGCAGCTTGGCGGCGGCGGGCTACAATGAGCAGTTCTTC.

This clonotype was counted many times. The CDR3 here is CASSDQGRNNSPLHF. Here the CDR3 DNA reads TGCGCCAGCAGCGATCAGGGACGGAATAATTCACCCCTCCACTTT. This chain connects TRBV5-1 to TRBJ1-6, with D perhaps matching TRBD1 (5 bases). Germline values: CDR1 SGHRS, CDR2 YFSETQ. This CDR3 is 15 amino acids long. V was clipped by 4 bases and J by 5 bases, with 13 bases between them.